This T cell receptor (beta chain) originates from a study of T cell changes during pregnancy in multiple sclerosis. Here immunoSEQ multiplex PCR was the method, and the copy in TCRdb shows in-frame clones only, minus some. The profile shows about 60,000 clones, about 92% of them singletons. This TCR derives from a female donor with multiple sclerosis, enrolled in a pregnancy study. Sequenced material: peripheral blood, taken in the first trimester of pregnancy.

The CDR3 DNA sequence: TGTGCTGCCCGGGGTAGTCGCGGCTACACCTTC. It yields the protein CAARGSRGYTF. V and J are TRBV30 and TRBJ1-2, with no clear D. Looked up from germline, CDR1 is GTSNPN and CDR2 is SVGIG (reference sequence). CDR3 length: 11 amino acids.